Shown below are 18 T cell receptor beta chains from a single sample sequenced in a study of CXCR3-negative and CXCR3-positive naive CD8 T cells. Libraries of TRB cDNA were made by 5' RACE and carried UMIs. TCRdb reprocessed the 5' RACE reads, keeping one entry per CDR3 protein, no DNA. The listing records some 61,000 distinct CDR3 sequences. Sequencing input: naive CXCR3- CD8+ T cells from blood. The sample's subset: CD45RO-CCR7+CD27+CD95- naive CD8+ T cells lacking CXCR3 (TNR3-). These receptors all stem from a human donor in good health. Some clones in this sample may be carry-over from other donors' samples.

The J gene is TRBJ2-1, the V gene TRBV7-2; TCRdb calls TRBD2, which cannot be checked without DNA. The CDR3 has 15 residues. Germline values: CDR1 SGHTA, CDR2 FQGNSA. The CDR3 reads CASSWTSGGAGEQFF.

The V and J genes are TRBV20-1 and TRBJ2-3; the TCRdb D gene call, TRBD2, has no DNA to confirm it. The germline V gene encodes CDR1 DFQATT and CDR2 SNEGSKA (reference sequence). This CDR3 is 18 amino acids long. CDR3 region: CSARGPGGLAVNTDTQYF.

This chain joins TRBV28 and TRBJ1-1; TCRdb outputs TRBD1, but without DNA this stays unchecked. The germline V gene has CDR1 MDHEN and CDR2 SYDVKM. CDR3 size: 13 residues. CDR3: CASSDTGGPEAFF.

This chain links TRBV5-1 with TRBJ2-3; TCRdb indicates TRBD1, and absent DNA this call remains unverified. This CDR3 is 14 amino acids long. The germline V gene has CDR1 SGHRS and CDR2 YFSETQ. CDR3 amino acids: CASSGGHSTDTQYF.

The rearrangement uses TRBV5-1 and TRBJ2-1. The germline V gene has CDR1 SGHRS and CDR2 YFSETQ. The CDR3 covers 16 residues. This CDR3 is CASSPFAADGYNEQFF.

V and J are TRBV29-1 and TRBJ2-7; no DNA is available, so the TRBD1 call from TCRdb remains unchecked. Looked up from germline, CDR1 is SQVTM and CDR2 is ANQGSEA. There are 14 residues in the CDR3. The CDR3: CSVAKGGPTYEQYF.

The CDR3 here is CATSRDWQQETQYF. V gene TRBV15 combines with J gene TRBJ2-5. The CDR3 contains 14 residues. The germline V gene has CDR1 LNHNV and CDR2 YYDKDF (reference sequence).

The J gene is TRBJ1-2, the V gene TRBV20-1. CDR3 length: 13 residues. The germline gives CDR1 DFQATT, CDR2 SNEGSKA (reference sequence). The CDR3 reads CSARVVTDYGYTF.

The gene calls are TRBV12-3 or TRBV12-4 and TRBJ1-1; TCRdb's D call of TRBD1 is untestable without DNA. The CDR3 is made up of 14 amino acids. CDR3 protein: CASSLIVWGGMAFF.

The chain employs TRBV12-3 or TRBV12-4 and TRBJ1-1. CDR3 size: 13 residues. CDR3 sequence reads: CASSSSENTEAFF.

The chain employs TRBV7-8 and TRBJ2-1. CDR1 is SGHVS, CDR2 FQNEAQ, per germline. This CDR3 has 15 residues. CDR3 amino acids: CASSLRGIGHNEQFF.

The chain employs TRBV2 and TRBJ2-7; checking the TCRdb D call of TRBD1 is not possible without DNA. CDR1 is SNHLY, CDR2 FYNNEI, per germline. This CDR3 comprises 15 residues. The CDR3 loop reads CASSDAPGQTYEQYF.

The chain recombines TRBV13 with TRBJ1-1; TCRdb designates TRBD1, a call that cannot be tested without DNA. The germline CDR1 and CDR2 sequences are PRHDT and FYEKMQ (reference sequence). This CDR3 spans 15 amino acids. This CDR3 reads CASSLPTGLNTEAFF.

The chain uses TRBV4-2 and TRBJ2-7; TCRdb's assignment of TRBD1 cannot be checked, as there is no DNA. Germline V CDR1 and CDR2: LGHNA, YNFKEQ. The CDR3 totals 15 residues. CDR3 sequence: CASSQGVRGIDEQYF.

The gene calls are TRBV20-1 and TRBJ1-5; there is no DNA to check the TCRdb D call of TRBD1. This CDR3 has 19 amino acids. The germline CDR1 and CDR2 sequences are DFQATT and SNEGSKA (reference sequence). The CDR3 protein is CSARADRDRVFYSNQPQHF.

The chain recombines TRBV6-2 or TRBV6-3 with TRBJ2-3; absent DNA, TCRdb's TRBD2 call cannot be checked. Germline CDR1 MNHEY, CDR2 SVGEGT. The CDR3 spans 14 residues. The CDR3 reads CASSYLVDTDTQYF.

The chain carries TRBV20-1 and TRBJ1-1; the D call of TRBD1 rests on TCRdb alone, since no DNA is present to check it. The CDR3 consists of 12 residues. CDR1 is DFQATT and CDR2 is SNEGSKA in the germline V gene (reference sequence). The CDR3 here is CSARQGDTEAFF.

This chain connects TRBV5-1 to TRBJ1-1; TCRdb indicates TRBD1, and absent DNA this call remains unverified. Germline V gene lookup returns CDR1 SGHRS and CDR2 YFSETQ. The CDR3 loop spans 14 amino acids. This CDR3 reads CASTPRGAPGEAFF.